This section outlines one T cell receptor (beta chain) sequence together with its context. As the CDR3 is not closed by the conserved phenylalanine or tryptophan, this likely results from a read error. Unique molecular identifiers were built into the TCRbeta library. TCRdb called the PCR reads again in MiXCR, with one record for every CDR3 protein. Of almost 500,000 distinct CDR3 sequences listed, around an eighth are singletons. This record comes from a study of T-cell reconstitution after alpha-beta-depleted transplantation in children. CDR3 length: 15 amino acids. Trimming took off 2 bases at V and 4 bases at J, with 15 bases between the two ends. Germline values: CDR1 SGHRS, CDR2 YFSETQ.

This chain connects TRBV5-1 to TRBJ1-2; D may be TRBD1 (6 bases). This sample comprised PBMCs from the stem cell graft donor, obtained from the stem cell graft. The sequence was obtained from a human donor who donated a stem cell graft to a child with combined immunodeficiency. Here the CDR3 reads CASSFSQGWIYGYTC. The CDR3, as DNA: TGCGCCAGCAGCTTCTCCCAGGGGTGGATCTATGGCTACACCTGC.